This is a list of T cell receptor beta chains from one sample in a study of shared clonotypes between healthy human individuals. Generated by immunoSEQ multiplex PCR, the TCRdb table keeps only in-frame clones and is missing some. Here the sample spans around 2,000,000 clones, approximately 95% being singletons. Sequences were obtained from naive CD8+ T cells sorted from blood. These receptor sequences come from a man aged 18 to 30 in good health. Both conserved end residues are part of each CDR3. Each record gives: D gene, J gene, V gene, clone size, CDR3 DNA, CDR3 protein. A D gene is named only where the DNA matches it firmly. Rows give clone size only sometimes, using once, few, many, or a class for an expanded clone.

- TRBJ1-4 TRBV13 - TGTGCCAGCAGCTTTCCTGGTGAAAAACTGTTTTTT CASSFPGEKLFF
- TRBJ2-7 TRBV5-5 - TGTGCCAGCAGCTTGCCGCAGGGCTCCTACGAGCAGTACTTC CASSLPQGSYEQYF
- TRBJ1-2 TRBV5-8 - TGTGCCAGCAGCTTGGACGGGAACTATGGCTACACCTTC CASSLDGNYGYTF
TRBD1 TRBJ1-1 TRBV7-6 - TGTGCCAGCAGCTTAGGGACAGGGGGTCCAGCTTTCTTT CASSLGTGGPAFF
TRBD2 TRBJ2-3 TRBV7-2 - TGTGCCAGCAGCTCGCGGACTAGCGGGTACACAGATACGCAGTATTTT CASSSRTSGYTDTQYF
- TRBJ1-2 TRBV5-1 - TGCGCCAGCAATCCAGGGCCTCAGACTGCTGGCATCTATGGCTACACCTTC CASNPGPQTAGIYGYTF
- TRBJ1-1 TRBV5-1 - TGCGCCAGCAGCTTGGGTTGGAACATGAACACTGAAGCTTTCTTT CASSLGWNMNTEAFF
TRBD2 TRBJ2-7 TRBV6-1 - TGTGCCAGCAGTGAACCTAGCGGGAGGCTCGAGCAGTACTTC CASSEPSGRLEQYF
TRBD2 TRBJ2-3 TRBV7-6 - TGTGCCAGCAGCTTAAGGCGGGGGGCCACGGATACGCAGTATTTT CASSLRRGATDTQYF
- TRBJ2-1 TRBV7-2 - TGTGCCAGCAGCTTAGTACGACTAGGAAATGAGCAGTTCTTC CASSLVRLGNEQFF
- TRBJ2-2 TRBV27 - TGTGCCAGCATGGAGGGGAACACCGGGGAGCTGTTTTTT CASMEGNTGELFF
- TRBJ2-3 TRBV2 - TGTGCCAGCAGCGTCAACAGCGCCGGTGAGCTGGCGCAGTATTTT CASSVNSAGELAQYF
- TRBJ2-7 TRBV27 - TGTGCCAGCACCCCCTCCGGGACGGGGAACTACGAGCAGTACTTC CASTPSGTGNYEQYF
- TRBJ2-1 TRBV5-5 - TGTGCCAGCAGCCAGAGGGGACTTCAACCTAGCTCCTACAATGAGCAGTTCTTC CASSQRGLQPSSYNEQFF
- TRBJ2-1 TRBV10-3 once TGTGCCATCAGTGAGTTCCGGGAAAATGAGCAGTTCTTC CAISEFRENEQFF
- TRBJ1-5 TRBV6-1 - TGTGCCAGCAGCCAGGACGGGTATCAGCCCCAGCATTTT CASSQDGYQPQHF
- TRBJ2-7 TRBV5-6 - TGTGCCAGCAGCTTGACGGGAACCCTCTCCTACGAGCAGTACTTC CASSLTGTLSYEQYF
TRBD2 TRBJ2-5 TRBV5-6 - TGTGCCAGCAGCGTCGGGGGGAACGGAGTACCGGAGACCCAGTACTTC CASSVGGNGVPETQYF
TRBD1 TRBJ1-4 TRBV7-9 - TGTGCCAGCAGCTTAATGCAGGGGGTAACTAATGAAAAACTGTTTTTT CASSLMQGVTNEKLFF
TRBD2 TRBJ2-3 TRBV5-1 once TGCGCCAGCAGCTTGTTAGCGGGGAGTGCGGATACGCAGTATTTT CASSLLAGSADTQYF
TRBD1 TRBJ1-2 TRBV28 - TGTGCCAGCAGTTCCCTGGACAGGGCTGGCTACACCTTC CASSSLDRAGYTF
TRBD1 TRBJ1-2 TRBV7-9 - TGTGCCAGCAGCTTCCCGGACAGGGTCGACTATGGCTACACCTTC CASSFPDRVDYGYTF
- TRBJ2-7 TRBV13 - TGTGCCAGCAGCTTAGGTGGCAGGCAGACCTACGAGCAGTACTTC CASSLGGRQTYEQYF
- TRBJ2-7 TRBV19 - TGTGCCAGTAGTTCTTTCGGCCAGAACCCCTACGAGCAGTACTTC CASSSFGQNPYEQYF
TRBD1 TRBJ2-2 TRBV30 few TGTGCCTGGGACCCGGGACAGGGACTTACCGGGGAGCTGTTTTTT CAWDPGQGLTGELFF
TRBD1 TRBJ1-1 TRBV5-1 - TGCGCCAGCAGCCCCGGGACAGGTCACACTGAAGCTTTCTTT CASSPGTGHTEAFF
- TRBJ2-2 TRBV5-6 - TGTGCCAGCAGCTTGGCACTGGCAGGGGCGGGCACCGGGGAGCTGTTTTTT CASSLALAGAGTGELFF
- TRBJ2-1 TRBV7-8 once TGTGCCAGCAGCTCCAGGGACCTCCTTGGCTCCTACAATGAGCAGTTCTTC CASSSRDLLGSYNEQFF
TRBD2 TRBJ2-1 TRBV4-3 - TGCGCCAGCAGCCAAGTATGGCTAGCGGGAGATAATGAGCAGTTCTTC CASSQVWLAGDNEQFF